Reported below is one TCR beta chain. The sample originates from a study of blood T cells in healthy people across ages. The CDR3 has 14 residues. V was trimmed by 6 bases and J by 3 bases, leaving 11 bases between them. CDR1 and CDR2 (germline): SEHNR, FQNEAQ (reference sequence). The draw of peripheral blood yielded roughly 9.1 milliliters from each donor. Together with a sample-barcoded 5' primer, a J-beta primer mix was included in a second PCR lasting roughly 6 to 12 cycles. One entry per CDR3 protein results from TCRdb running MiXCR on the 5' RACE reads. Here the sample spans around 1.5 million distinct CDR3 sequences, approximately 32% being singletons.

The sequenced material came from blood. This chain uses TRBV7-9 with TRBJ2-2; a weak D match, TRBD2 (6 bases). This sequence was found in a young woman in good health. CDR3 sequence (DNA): TGTGCCAGCAGGGGGACGGGAGACACCGGGGAGCTGTTTTTT. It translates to CASRGTGDTGELFF.